The clone carrying this T cell receptor beta chain appeared many times. Its target is unknown. The diagnoses drew upon clinical symptoms, serum thyroxine and TRAb, thyroid ultrasound and orbital computed tomography. CDR3 length: 15 amino acids. The V end lost 10 bases, the J end lost 0 bases, and 18 bases lay between the germline ends. CDR1 ENHRY and CDR2 SYGVKD come from the germline V gene. The data stem from a study of T cells in Graves' hyperthyroidism and ophthalmopathy. Findings of the study overall: Most clonotypes expanded in thyroid above 0.001 were likewise present in blood.

Researchers amplified the TCR beta CDR3 regions from RNA transcripts. First-round RT-PCR with HTBI primers amplified the TCR CDR3 region. TCRdb used MiXCR to reprocess the multiplex PCR reads, holding one entry per CDR3 protein. The sample consists of around 760,000 distinct CDR3 sequences, approximately 36% of them appearing once. This chain joins TRBV10-3 and TRBJ1-1; D is uncertain. The TCR sequence derives from a woman in her 40s with Graves' hyperthyroidism. Sequenced sample: blood. The CDR3 DNA sequence: TGTGCCACCAGCTTCCCACAGCGCCTGAACACTGAAGCTTTCTTT. Translation gives CATSFPQRLNTEAFF.